This entry lists 22 T cell receptor beta chains sequenced from one sample in a study of T cell responses to AZD1222 COVID-19 vaccine (dated by TCRdb to about 2021). The time point label of this sample denotes: baseline before first vaccination. The library was built by means of the immunoSEQ multiplex PCR assay. TCRdb's version of the immuneACCESS table is confined to in-frame rearrangements and falls short of the full clone set. An unresolved V gene accounts for under half of the shortfall where checked; the remainder is of unknown origin. For this sample there are about 180,000 clones; around 91% appear just once. The biggest ten clones account for approximately 6.9% of the sample. The specimen was peripheral blood, collected on day 0 of AZD1222 vaccination. These receptors were collected from an adult in good health.

The CDR3 nucleotides read TGTGCCAGTAGTCCCGGCGTGGGAACAGGGGTTCGATCCTACAATGAGCAGTTCTTC. Translation: CASSPGVGTGVRSYNEQFF. The rearrangement uses TRBV19 and TRBJ2-1; TRBD1 aligns across 7 bases. The germline V gene encodes CDR1 LNHDA and CDR2 SQIVND (reference sequence). Germline trimming cut 5 bases from V and 1 base from J; bases unmatched to any gene: 17. CDR3 length equals 19 residues. Full variable domain (missing parts from reference TRBV19 and TRBJ2-1): DGGITQSPKYLFRKEGQNVTLSCEQNLNHDAMYWYRQDPGQGLRLIYYSQIVNDFQKGDIAEGYSVSREKKESFPLTVTSAQKNPTAFYLCASSPGVGTGVRSYNEQFFGPGTRLTVL.

V and J are TRBV5-1 and TRBJ2-3, with a weak D call TRBD2 (5 bases). The CDR3 runs to 15 residues. V shed 6 bases and J shed 1 base, with 15 bases lying between them. Germline CDR1 and CDR2: SGHRS and YFSETQ. The CDR3 spells CASTLRVTRTDTQYF. The CDR3 nucleotides read TGCGCCAGCACCCTGCGGGTTACCCGCACAGATACGCAGTATTTT.

This clone appeared a single time. The chain recombines TRBV4-3 with TRBJ2-7; the match to TRBD2 covers 7 bases. This CDR3 is 14 amino acids long. CDR1 is LGHNA and CDR2 is YSLEER in the germline V gene. The ends lost 5 bases at V and 2 bases at J; junction bases unmatched: 6. CDR3 region: CASSKTSGAYEQYF. Here the CDR3 DNA reads TGCGCCAGCAGCAAAACAAGCGGGGCCTACGAGCAGTACTTC.

The gene calls are TRBV28 and TRBJ2-7; 11 nucleotides align to TRBD1. V trimming: 1 base; J trimming: 4 bases; junction bases outside the gene matches: 3. CDR3 length: 15 amino acids. Germline V gene lookup returns CDR1 MDHEN and CDR2 SYDVKM. The chain's CDR3 is CASSLFGQGAYEQYV. CDR3 bases: TGTGCCAGCAGTTTATTCGGACAGGGGGCTTACGAGCAGTACGTC.

The V and J genes are TRBV13 and TRBJ1-2, with a possible D match to TRBD1 (6 bases). The germline V gene has CDR1 PRHDT and CDR2 FYEKMQ (reference sequence). V lost 4 bases, J lost 4 bases, and 13 bases lay in between. CDR3 length: 14 amino acids. The CDR3 is CASSWSDRPYGYTF. CDR3 coding DNA: TGTGCCAGCAGCTGGTCCGACAGGCCCTATGGCTACACCTTC.

This chain connects TRBV24-1 to TRBJ2-1, with 10 bases that match TRBD1. Germline V gene sequence: CDR1 KGHDR, CDR2 SFDVKD. This CDR3 is 18 amino acids long. Germline trimming cut 9 bases from V and 0 bases from J; bases unmatched to any gene: 13. CDR3 sequence (DNA): TGTGCCACCTCCCCGGGACAGGGGTCCGGGAGCTCCTACAATGAGCAGTTCTTC. As protein: CATSPGQGSGSSYNEQFF.

This sequence joins TRBV7-6 and TRBJ1-6; D is unclear. Deletions cut 1 base from V and 10 bases from J, with 11 bases between. CDR3 length: 14 amino acids. Germline loops: CDR1 SGHVS, CDR2 FNYEAQ. The CDR3 nucleotides are TGTGCCAGCAGCTTAGGGGCGGGAGCGTCACCCCTCCACTTT. Its translation is CASSLGAGASPLHF.

This chain uses TRBV27 with TRBJ2-5; 9 bases map to TRBD1. The V gene end was trimmed by 4 bases and the J gene end by 7 bases; junction bases not matched to a gene: 10. CDR3 length equals 15 residues. Germline lookup yields CDR1 MNHEY and CDR2 SMNVEV (reference sequence). Written as DNA, the CDR3 is TGTGCCAGCAGTTCGACCCAACAGGGGGCGGGGACCCAGTACTTC. Residues: CASSSTQQGAGTQYF.

In its sample, this clone was seen once. The CDR3 bases are TGTGCCAGCAGCCTGCACCGGGCGGGCGAGACCCAGTACTTC. Translating it yields CASSLHRAGETQYF. The chain is built from TRBV9 and TRBJ2-5; maybe TRBD2 (5 bases). Trimming stripped 4 bases from V and 5 bases from J, with 15 bases between. The CDR3 runs 14 residues. Germline lookup yields CDR1 SGDLS and CDR2 YYNGEE.

The chain is built from TRBV6-2 or TRBV6-3 and TRBJ1-5, with unresolved D. Germline CDR1 and CDR2: MNHEY and SVGEGT. The V end lost 5 bases, the J end lost 0 bases, and 5 bases lay between the germline ends. The CDR3 loop spans 13 amino acids. The CDR3 bases are TGTGCCAGCAGTGTGATTAGCAATCAGCCCCAGCATTTT. As protein: CASSVISNQPQHF.

This chain uses TRBV5-4 with TRBJ2-1, with 9 bases identical to TRBD1. Per the germline V gene, CDR1 is SGHNT and CDR2 is YYREEE (reference sequence). The CDR3 runs 15 residues. V shed 4 bases, J shed 7 bases, and the junction held 9 bases outside the gene matches. The CDR3 coding sequence is TGTGCCAGCAGCCCCTCCGGGACAGGGTATAATGAGCAGTTCTTC. Its translation is CASSPSGTGYNEQFF.

V usage is TRBV5-1 and J usage is TRBJ2-1, with TRBD2 identical over 8 bases. Looked up from germline, CDR1 is SGHRS and CDR2 is YFSETQ. V shed 6 bases and J 4 bases; nucleotides not matched to a gene: 12. The CDR3 has 16 residues. CDR3 nucleotide sequence: TGCGCCAGCACTGACCCCAGCGGGGGAAGTTACAATGAGCAGTTCTTC. Translating it yields CASTDPSGGSYNEQFF. Based on the CDR3 plus reference TRBV5-1 and TRBJ2-1, the full variable domain is KAGVTQTPRYLIKTRGQQVTLSCSPISGHRSVSWYQQTPGQGLQFLFEYFSETQRNKGNFPGRFSGRQFSNSRSEMNVSTLELGDSALYLCASTDPSGGSYNEQFFGPGTRLTVL.

The CDR3, as DNA: TGTGCCAGCAGCCACCGAAGAGACAATTCCCTTGAAGCTTTCTTT. This encodes CASSHRRDNSLEAFF. The chain carries TRBV11-2 and TRBJ1-1; D not resolved. Germline-derived CDR1 and CDR2 are SGHAT and FQNNGV. This CDR3 region has 15 residues. V was trimmed by 5 bases and J by 7 bases, leaving 20 bases between them.

This sequence joins TRBV19 and TRBJ2-1; TRBD2 agrees at 7 bases. V lost 3 bases, J lost 9 bases, and 8 bases stayed unmatched. The CDR3 totals 14 residues. Germline V CDR1 and CDR2: LNHDA, SQIVND (reference sequence). In nucleotides, the CDR3 is TGTGCCAGTAGTATGTGGTCGGGGGGTATTGAGCAGTTCTTC. It codes for CASSMWSGGIEQFF.

V gene TRBV20-1 combines with J gene TRBJ1-5; D is unclear. Germline V gives CDR1 DFQATT, CDR2 SNEGSKA (reference sequence). V was cut by 2 bases and J by 5 bases, with 4 bases left in between. The CDR3 has 11 residues. The CDR3 nucleotides read TGCAGTGCTAGAAAGGATCAGCCCCAGCATTTT. This encodes CSARKDQPQHF.

J is TRBJ2-7 and V is TRBV7-9, with D unclear. Trimming left V 3 bases short and J 0 bases short, with 9 bases between. Germline CDR1 is SEHNR and CDR2 is FQNEAQ (reference sequence). CDR3 length equals 14 residues. The CDR3 nucleotides read TGTGCCAGCAGCTTCTTGGGAAGCTCCTACGAGCAGTACGTC. Translated, it gives CASSFLGSSYEQYV.

The chain joins TRBV6-2 or TRBV6-3 to TRBJ2-1, with TRBD2 matching over 15 bases. After removal of 5 bases from V and 8 bases from J, the junction contained 7 bases not matched to a gene. This CDR3 is 16 amino acids long. Looked up from germline, CDR1 is MNHEY and CDR2 is SVGEGT. The CDR3, as DNA: TGTGCCAGCAGTAGGACTAGCGGGGGGGCCCAAGATGAGCAGTTCTTC. Encoded protein: CASSRTSGGAQDEQFF.

A single count supports this clone. The V and J genes are TRBV5-6 and TRBJ1-2; 8 positions match TRBD1. CDR3 size: 15 residues. Germline CDR1 is SGHDT and CDR2 is YYEEEE. The junction had 8 bases not matched to a gene; V was cut back by 1 base and J by 6 bases. The CDR3: CASSLLDRDNNGYTF. The DNA of the CDR3 is TGTGCCAGCAGCTTGCTGGACAGGGATAATAATGGCTACACCTTC.

The chain couples TRBV29-1 to TRBJ2-2; D remains ambiguous. Trimming pared 4 bases from V and 5 bases from J, leaving 5 bases between. Germline V gives CDR1 SQVTM, CDR2 ANQGSEA. This CDR3 spans 11 amino acids. The CDR3 spells CSVGGTGELFF. Here the CDR3 DNA reads TGCAGCGTTGGTGGGACCGGGGAGCTGTTTTTT.

The chain has TRBV19 and TRBJ1-2; D unresolved. Per germline, CDR1 LNHDA and CDR2 SQIVND (reference sequence). Deletions cut 0 bases from V and 6 bases from J, with 5 bases between. The CDR3 has 12 residues. CDR3 nucleotide sequence: TGTGCCAGTAGTATAGATTATGATGGCTACACCTTC. This sequence encodes CASSIDYDGYTF.

The CDR3 bases are TGTGCCAGCAGCCTCAGGGGGAACACTGAAGCTTTCTTT. Its translation: CASSLRGNTEAFF. V and J are TRBV3-1 (or the pseudogene TRBV3-2) and TRBJ1-1, with D perhaps matching TRBD1 (6 bases). Germline CDR1 reads LGHDT; CDR2 reads YNNKEL (reference sequence). The CDR3 length is 13 residues. V was shortened by 4 bases and J by 1 base, with 7 bases between the two germline ends.

Points on this clone: The junction does not match germline at one end; this may be a read error. This chain uses TRBV15 with TRBJ2-6; D is possibly TRBD1 (6 bases). The germline gives CDR1 LNHNV, CDR2 YYDKDF (reference sequence). The CDR3 is 16 residues long. In DNA, the CDR3 is TGTGCCACCAGCGTCCAACAGGGCTCTGGGGCCAACATCCTGACTTTC. This encodes CATSVQQGSGANILTF.